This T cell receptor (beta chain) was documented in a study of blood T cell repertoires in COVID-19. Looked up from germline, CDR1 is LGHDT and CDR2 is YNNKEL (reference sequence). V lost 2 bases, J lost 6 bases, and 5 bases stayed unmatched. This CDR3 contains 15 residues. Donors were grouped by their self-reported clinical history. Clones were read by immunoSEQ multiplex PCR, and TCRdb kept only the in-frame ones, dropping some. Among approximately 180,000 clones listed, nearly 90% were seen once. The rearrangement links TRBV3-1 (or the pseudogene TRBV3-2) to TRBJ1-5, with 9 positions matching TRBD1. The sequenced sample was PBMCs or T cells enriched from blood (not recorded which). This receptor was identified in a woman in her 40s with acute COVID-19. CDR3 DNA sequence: TGTGCCAGCAGCCAAATGGGACAGGGAAGTCAGCCCCAGCATTTT. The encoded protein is CASSQMGQGSQPQHF.